This entry describes one TCR beta chain. An end of the junction differs from the germline gene, which may be a read error. This specimen comes from a study of blood T cells in healthy people across ages. Per the germline V gene, CDR1 is MNHEY and CDR2 is SMNVEV (reference sequence). The CDR3 totals 15 residues. The authors ran a second PCR of 7 to 11 cycles using a sample-barcoded 5' primer and a J-beta primer mix. MiXCR, applied by TCRdb to the 5' RACE reads, yields one record per CDR3 protein. The data contain about 590,000 distinct CDR3 sequences, 25% to 35% of them singletons. Sequencing was carried out using blood. This rearrangement joins TRBV27 to TRBJ2-1; the match to TRBD1 covers 8 bases. The sequence was collected from a woman older than 75 in good health. CDR3 amino acids: CAIRIQGDLSYEQFF. Written as DNA, the CDR3 is TGTGCCATCAGGATACAGGGGGACCTCTCCTACGAGCAGTTCTTT.